This T cell receptor beta chain came from a study of immune evolution from preneoplasia to lung adenocarcinoma listed by TCRdb under 2021. General notes on the study: No AAH lesions showed HLA loss of heterozygosity, compared with 5.5% to 8% of AIS, approximately 15% of MIA and around a third of ADC lesions. The study combined immune gene expression, TCR sequencing and multiplex immunofluorescence to profile immune contexture across lung adenocarcinoma precursors and invasive adenocarcinoma. Resected precursor lesions (AAH, AIS, MIA) and invasive adenocarcinomas were compared with paired morphologically normal lung tissue. The sample size depended on which specimens were available, not on a prior power calculation. Whole exome sequencing and methylation data from the same cohort of nodules were integrated with the immune data. In total, the cohort included some 50 patients with pulmonary nodules, all of whom underwent surgical resection. TCR sequencing data were obtained from under 60 patients. According to the study, around 99 samples were used for TCR sequencing. Class I HLA alleles were inferred from exome data with POLYSOLVER, and allele-specific HLA loss was detected with LOHHLA.

Using the immunoSEQ hsTCRbeta Kit, TCR beta CDR3 regions were sequenced from DNA. In the paper's pipeline: TCR sequencing data were analysed with the ImmunoSEQ Analyzer. T cell clonality was defined as 1 minus Pielou's evenness computed on productive rearrangements. To measure T cell diversity, the inverse Simpson index was applied to productive templates. T cell density was defined as TCR beta template counts normalized to usable DNA, with usable DNA estimated by amplifying and sequencing housekeeping genes. Two-sided Kruskal-Wallis tests were used to compare TCR metrics across histologic stages. TCRdb retrieved this table from immuneACCESS and kept in-frame rearrangements only. Not all clones are present; in checked studies, unresolved V genes account for under half, and no reason is known for the remainder. Clone size and V and J calls were adopted from that table, with D and trimming inferred from the DNA. This sample holds over 12,000 clones; roughly 80% were observed only once. The ten largest clones add up to around 4% of the sample.

The germline V gene sets CDR1 to MDHEN and CDR2 to SYDVKM. V is cut back by 2 bases and J by 5 bases, with 2 bases in the junction unmatched. Reading from cysteine to phenylalanine, the CDR3 counts 15 amino acids. Left in the record is the CDR3 DNA by itself, 45 bases read in frame from the first base. The paper as a whole reports these results and caveats: The findings rested on association rather than direct causation, and larger cohorts with long-term follow-up and longitudinal biopsies were considered necessary. Clonality was highest in normal lung, while later-stage lesions appeared to have lower clonality but higher T cell density and diversity. Normal lung had the highest top T cell clone frequencies, which appeared to decline progressively from AAH through AIS, MIA and invasive adenocarcinoma. Compared with EGFR-mutant or double wild-type lesions, KRAS-mutant nodules had the highest T cell clonality. Because all patients were from Japan and China, applicability to Western populations was uncertain.

Resection was performed on patients in Japan or China between 2014 and 2017. Two lung cancer pathologists independently reviewed H&E slides to confirm the histologic diagnosis of every case. To enrich premalignant or tumor cells for nucleic acid extraction, macro-dissection was performed after pathologic assessment. DNA was isolated from FFPE tissue using the AllPrep DNA/RNA FFPE Kit. Of note for this clone: What antigen it recognizes has not been identified. Per-nucleotide qualities are absent, and no much larger clonotype sits a single base away. The same CDR3 is also encoded by other DNA sequences in this sample.

The sequenced material came from FFPE minimally invasive lung adenocarcinoma tissue. The cell subset or site tag for this specimen amounts to: micro-invasive lung adenocarcinoma (MIA). This TCR came from a person aged 65 to 85 with lung adenocarcinoma. In this chain, TRBV28 is recombined with TRBJ1-5, with 11 bases aligning to TRBD1. CDR3 protein: CASSLGGQGDQPQHF. The DNA sequence reads TGTGCCAGCAGTTTAGGGGGACAGGGGGATCAGCCCCAGCATTTT.